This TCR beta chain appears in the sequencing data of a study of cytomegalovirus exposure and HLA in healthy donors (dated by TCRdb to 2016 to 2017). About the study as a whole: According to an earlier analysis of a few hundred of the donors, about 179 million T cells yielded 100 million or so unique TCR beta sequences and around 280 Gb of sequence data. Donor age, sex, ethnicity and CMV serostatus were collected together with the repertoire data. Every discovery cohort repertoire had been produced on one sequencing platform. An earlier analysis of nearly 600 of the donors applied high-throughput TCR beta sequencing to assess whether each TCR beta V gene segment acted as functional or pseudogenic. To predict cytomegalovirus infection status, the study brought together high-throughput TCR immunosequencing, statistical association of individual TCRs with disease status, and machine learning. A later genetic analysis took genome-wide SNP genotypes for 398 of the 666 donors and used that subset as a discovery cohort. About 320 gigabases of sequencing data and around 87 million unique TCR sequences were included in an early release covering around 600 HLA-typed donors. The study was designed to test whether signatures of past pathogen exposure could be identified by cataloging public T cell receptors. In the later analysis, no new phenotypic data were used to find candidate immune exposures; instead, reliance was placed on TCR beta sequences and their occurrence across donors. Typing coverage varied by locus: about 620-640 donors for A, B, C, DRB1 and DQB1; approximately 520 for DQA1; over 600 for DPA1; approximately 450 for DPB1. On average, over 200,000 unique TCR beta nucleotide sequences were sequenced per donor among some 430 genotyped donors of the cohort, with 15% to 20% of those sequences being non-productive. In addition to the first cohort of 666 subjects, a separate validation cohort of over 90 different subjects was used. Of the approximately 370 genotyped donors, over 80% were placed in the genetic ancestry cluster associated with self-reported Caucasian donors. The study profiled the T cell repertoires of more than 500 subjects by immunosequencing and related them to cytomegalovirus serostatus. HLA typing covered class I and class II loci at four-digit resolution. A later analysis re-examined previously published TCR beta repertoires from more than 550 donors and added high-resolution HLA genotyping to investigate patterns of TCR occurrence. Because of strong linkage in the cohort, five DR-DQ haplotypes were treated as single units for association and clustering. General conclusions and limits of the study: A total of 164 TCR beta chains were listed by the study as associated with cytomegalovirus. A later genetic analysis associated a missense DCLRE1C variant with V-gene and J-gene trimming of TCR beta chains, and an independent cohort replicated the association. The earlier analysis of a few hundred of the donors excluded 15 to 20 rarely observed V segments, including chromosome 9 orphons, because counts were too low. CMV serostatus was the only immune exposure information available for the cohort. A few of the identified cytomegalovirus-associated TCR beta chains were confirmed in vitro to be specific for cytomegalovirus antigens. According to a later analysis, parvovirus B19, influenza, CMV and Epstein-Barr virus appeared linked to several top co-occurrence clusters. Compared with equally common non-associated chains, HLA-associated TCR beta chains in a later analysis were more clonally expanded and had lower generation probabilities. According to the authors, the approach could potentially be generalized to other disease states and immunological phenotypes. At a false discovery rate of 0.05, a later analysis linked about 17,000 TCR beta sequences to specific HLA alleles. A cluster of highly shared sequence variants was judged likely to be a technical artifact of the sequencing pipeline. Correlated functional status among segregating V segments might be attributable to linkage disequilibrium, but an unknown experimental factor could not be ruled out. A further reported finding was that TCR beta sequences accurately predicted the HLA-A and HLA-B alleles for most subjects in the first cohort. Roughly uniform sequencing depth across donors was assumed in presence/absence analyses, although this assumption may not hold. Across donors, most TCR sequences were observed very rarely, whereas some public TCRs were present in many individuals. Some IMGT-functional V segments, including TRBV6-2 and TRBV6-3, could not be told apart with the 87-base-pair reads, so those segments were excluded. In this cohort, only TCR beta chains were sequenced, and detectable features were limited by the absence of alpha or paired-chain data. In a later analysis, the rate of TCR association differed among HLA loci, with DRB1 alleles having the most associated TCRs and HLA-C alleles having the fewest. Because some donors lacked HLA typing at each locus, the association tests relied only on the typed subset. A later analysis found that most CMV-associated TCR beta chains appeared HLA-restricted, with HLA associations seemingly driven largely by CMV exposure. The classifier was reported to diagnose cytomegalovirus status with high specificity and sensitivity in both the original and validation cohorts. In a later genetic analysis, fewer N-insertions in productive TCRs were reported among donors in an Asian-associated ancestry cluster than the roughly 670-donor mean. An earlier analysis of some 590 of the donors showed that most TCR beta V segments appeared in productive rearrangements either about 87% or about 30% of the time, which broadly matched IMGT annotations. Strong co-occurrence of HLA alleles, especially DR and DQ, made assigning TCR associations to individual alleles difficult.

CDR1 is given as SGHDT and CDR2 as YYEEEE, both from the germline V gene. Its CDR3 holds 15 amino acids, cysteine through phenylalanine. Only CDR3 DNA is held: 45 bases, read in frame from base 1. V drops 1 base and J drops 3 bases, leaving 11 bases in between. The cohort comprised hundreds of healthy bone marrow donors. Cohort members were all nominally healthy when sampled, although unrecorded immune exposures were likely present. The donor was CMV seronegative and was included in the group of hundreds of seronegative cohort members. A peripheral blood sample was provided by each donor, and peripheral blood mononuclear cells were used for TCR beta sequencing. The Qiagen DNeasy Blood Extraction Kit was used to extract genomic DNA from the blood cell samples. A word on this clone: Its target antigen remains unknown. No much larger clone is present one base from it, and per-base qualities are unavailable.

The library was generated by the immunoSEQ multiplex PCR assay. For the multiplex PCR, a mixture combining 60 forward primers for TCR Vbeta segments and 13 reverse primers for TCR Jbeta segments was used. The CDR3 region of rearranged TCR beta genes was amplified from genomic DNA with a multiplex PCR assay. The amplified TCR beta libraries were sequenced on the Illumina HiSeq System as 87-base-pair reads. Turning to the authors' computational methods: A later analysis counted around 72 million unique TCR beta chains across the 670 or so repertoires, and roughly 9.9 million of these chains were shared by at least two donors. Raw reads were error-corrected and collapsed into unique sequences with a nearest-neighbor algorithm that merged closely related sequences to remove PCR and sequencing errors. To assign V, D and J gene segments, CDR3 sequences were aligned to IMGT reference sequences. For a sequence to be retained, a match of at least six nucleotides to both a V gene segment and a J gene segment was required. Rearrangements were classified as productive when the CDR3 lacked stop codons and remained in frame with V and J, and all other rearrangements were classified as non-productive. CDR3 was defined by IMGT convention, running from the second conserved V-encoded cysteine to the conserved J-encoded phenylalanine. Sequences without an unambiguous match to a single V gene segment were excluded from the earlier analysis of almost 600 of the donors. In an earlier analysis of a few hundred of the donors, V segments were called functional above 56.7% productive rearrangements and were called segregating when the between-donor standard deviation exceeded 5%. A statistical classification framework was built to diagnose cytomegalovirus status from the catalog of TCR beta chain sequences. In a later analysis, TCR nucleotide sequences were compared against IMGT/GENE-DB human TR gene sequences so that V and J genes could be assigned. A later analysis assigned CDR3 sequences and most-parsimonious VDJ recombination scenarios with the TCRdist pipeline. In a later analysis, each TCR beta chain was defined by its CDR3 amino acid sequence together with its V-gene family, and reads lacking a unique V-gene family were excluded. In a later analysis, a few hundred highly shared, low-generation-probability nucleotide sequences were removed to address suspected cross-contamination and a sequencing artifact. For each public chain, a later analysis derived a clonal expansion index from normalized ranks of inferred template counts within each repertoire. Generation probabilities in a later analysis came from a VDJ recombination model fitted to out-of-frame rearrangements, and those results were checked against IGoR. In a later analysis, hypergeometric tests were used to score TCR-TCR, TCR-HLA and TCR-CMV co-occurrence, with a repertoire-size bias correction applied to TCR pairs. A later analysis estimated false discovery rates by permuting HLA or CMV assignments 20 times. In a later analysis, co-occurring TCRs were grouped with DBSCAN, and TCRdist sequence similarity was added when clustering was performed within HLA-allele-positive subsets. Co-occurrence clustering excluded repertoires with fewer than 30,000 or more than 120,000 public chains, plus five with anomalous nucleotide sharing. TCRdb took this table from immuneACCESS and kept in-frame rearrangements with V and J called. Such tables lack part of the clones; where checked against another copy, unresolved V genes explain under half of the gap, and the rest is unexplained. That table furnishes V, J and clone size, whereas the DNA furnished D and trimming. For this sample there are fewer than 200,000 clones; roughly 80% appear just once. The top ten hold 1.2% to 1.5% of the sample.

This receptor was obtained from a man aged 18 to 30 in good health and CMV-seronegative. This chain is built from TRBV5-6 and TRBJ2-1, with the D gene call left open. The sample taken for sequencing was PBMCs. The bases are TGTGCCAGCAGCTTGCCCCTGACACTCTACAATGAGCAGTTCTTC. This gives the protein CASSLPLTLYNEQFF. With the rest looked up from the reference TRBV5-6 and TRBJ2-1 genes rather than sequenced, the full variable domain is DAGVTQSPTHLIKTRGQQVTLRCSPKSGHDTVSWYQQALGQGPQFIFQYYEEEERQRGNFPDRFSGHQFPNYSSELNVNALLLGDSALYLCASSLPLTLYNEQFFGPGTRLTVL.